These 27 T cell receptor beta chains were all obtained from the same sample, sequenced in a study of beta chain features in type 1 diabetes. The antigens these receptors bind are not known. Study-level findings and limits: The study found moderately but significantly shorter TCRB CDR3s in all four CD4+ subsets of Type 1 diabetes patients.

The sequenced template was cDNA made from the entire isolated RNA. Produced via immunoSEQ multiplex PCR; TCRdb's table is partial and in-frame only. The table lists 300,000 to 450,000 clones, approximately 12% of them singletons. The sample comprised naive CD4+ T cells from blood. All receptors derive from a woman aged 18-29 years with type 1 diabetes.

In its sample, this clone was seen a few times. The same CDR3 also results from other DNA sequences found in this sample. The CDR3 is CASSPGQGSYEQYF. The CDR3, as DNA: TGTGCCAGCTCACCGGGACAGGGATCCTACGAGCAGTACTTC. This chain joins TRBV18 and TRBJ2-7; 9 bases match TRBD1. CDR1 and CDR2 (germline): KGHSH, LQKENI. The CDR3 loop spans 14 amino acids. V was clipped by 3 bases and J by 1 base; unmatched bases: 1.

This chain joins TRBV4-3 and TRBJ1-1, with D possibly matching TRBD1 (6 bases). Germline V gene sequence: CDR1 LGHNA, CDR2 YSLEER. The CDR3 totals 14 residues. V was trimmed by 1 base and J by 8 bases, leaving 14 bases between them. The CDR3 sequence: CASSQVTGRHEAFF. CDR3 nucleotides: TGCGCCAGCAGCCAAGTGACAGGCCGTCACGAAGCTTTCTTT.

CDR3 amino acids: CASRNDDREQFF. In nucleotides, the CDR3 is TGTGCCAGCAGAAACGACGACAGGGAGCAGTTCTTC. The rearrangement links TRBV6-5 to TRBJ2-1; perhaps TRBD1 as D (6 bases). The CDR3 runs to 12 residues. Germline CDR1 MNHEY, CDR2 SVGAGI. Trimming left V 6 bases short and J 10 bases short, with 13 bases between.

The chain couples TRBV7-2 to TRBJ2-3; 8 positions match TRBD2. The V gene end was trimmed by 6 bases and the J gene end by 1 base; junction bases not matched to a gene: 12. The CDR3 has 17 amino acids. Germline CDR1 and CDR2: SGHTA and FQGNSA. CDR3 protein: CASSSPSGRRRTDTQYF. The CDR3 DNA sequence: TGTGCCAGCAGTTCCCCTAGCGGGCGACGCCGCACAGATACGCAGTATTTT.

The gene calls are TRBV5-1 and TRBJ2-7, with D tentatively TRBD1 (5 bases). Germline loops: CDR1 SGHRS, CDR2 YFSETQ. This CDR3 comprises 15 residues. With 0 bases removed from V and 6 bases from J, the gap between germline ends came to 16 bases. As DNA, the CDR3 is TGCGCCAGCAGCTTGGAAGCTCGGCTAAGGGGCGAGCAGTACTTC. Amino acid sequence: CASSLEARLRGEQYF.

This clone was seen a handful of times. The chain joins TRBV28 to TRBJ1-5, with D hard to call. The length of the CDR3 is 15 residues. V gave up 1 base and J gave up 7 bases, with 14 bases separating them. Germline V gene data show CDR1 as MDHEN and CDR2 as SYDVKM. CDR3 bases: TGTGCCAGCAGTTTATCCTCTCGGAGGAAACAGCCCCAGCATTTT. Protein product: CASSLSSRRKQPQHF.

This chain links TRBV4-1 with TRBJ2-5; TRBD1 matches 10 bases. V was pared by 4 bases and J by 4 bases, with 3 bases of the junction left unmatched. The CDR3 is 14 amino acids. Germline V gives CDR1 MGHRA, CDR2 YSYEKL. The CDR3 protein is CASSLRTGGETQYF. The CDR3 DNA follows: TGCGCCAGCAGCCTAAGGACAGGGGGAGAGACCCAGTACTTC.

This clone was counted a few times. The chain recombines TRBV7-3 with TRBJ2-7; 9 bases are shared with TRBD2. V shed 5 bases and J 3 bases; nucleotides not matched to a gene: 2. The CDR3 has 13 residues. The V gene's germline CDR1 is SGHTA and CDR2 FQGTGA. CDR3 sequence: CASSLLAGYEQYF. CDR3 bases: TGTGCCAGCAGCCTACTAGCGGGCTACGAGCAGTACTTC.

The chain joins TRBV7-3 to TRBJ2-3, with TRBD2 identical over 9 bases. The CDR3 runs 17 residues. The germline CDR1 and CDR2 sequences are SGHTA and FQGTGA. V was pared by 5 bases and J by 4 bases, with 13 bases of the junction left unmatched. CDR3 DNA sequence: TGTGCCAGCAGCCCCCTGGGAGCGGGAGGTGGCGCAGATACGCAGTATTTT. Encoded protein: CASSPLGAGGGADTQYF.

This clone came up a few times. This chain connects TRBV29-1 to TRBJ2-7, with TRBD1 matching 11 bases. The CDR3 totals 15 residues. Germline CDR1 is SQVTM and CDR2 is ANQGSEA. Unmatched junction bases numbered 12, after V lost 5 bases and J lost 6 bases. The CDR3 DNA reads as TGCAGCGTTTGCCTTCGTTCAGGGACAGGGGGCGAGCAGTACTTC. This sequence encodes CSVCLRSGTGGEQYF.

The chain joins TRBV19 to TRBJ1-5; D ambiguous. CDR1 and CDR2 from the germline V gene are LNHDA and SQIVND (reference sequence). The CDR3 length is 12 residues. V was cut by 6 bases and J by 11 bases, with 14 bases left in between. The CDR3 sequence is CASRTGFSSQHF. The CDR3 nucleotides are TGTGCCAGTAGAACGGGTTTTTCTTCCCAGCATTTT.

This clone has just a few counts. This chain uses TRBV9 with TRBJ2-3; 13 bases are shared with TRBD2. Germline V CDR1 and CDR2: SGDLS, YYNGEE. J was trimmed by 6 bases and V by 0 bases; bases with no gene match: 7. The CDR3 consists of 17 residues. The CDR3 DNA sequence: TGTGCCAGCAGCGTAGCTACAGGACTAGCGGGAGATGATACGCAGTATTTT. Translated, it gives CASSVATGLAGDDTQYF.

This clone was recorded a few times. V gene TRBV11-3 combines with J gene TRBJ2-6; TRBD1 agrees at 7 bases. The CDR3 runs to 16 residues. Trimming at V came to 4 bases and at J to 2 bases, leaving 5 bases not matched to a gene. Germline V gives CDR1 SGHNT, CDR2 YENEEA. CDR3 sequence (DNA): TGTGCCAGCAGCTCGGGACAGACGACTGGGGCCAACGTCCTGACTTTC. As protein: CASSSGQTTGANVLTF.

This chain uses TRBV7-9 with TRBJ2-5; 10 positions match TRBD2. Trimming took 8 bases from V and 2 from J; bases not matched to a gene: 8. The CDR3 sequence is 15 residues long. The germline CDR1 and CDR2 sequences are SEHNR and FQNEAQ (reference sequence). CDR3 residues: CASGASGSVQETQYF. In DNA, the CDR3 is TGTGCCAGCGGCGCTAGCGGGAGCGTGCAAGAGACCCAGTACTTC.

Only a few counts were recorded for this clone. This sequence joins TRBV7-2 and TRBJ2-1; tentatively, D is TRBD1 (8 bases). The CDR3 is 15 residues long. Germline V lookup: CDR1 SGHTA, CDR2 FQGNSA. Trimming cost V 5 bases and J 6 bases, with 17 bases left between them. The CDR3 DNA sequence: TGTGCCAGCAGCCTAACAGGGGGGGGACGCAATGAGCAGTTCTTC. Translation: CASSLTGGGRNEQFF. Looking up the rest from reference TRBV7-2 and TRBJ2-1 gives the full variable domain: GAGVSQSPSNKVTEKGKDVELRCDPISGHTALYWYRQSLGQGLEFLIYFQGNSAPDKSGLPSDRFSAERTGGSVSTLTIQRTQQEDSAVYLCASSLTGGGRNEQFFGPGTRLTVL.

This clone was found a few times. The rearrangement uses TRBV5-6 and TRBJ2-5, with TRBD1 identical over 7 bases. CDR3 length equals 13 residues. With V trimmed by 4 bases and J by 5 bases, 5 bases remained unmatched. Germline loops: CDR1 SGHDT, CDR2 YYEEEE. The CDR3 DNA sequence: TGTGCCAGCAGCGGAACAGGGGCCGAGACCCAGTACTTC. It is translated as CASSGTGAETQYF. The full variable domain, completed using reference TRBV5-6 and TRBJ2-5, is DAGVTQSPTHLIKTRGQQVTLRCSPKSGHDTVSWYQQALGQGPQFIFQYYEEEERQRGNFPDRFSGHQFPNYSSELNVNALLLGDSALYLCASSGTGAETQYFGPGTRLLVL.

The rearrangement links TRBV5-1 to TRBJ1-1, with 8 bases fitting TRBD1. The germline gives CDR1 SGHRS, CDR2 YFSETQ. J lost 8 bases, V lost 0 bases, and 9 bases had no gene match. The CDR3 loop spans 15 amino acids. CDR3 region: CASSLGAGGFGEAFF. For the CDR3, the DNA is TGCGCCAGCAGCTTGGGGGCAGGGGGCTTTGGGGAAGCTTTCTTT.

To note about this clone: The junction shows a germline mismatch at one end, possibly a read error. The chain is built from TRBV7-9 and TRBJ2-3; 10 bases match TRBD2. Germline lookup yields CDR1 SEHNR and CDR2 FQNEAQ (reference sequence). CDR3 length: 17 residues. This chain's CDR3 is CASRLAGGRPATDTQYF. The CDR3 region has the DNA TGTGCCAGCAGGTTAGCGGGAGGCCGCCCGGCGACAGATACGCAGTATTTT.

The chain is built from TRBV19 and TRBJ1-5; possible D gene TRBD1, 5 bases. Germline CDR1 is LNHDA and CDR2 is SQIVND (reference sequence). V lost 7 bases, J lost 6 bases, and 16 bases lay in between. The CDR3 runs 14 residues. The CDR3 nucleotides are TGTGCCAGTATTGAAGTAGGGGTGGGTCAGCCCCAGCATTTT. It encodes CASIEVGVGQPQHF.

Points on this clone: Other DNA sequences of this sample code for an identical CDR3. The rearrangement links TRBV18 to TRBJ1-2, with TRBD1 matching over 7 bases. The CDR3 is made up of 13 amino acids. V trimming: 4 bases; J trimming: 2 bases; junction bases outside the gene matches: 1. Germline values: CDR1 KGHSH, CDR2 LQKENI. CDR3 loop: CASSRDSNYGYTF. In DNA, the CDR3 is TGTGCCAGCTCACGGGACAGCAACTATGGCTACACCTTC.

CDR3 sequence reads: CASTGATGSGYTF. Here the CDR3 DNA reads TGTGCCAGCACCGGGGCCACAGGGTCGGGCTACACCTTC. The V call is TRBV9, the J call TRBJ1-2, with D possibly matching TRBD1 (6 bases). With 6 bases removed from V and 8 bases from J, the gap between germline ends came to 17 bases. Germline V CDR1 and CDR2: SGDLS, YYNGEE. The CDR3 runs 13 residues.

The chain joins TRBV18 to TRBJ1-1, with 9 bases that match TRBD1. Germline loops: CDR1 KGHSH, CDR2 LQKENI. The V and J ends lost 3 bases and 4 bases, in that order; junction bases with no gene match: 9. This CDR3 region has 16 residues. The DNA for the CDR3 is TGTGCCAGCTCACCTTGGACAGGGGCGGAAAGCACTGAAGCTTTCTTT. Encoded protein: CASSPWTGAESTEAFF.

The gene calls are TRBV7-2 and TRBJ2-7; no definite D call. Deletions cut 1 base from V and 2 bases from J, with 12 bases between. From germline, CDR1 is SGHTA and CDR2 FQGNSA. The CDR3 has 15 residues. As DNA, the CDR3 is TGTGCCAGCAGCTTAGGCTCTCGACTCACCTACGAGCAGTACTTC. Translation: CASSLGSRLTYEQYF.

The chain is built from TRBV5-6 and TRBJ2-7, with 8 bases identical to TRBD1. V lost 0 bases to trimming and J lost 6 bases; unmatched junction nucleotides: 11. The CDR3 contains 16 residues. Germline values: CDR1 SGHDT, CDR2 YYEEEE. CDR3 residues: CASSLVGKGTGLEQYF. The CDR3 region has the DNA TGTGCCAGCAGCTTGGTTGGTAAAGGGACAGGCCTCGAGCAGTACTTC.

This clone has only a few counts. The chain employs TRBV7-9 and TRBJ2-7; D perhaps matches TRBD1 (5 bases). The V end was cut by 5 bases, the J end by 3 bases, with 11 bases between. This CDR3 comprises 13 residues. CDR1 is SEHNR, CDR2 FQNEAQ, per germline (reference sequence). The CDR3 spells CASSHRQIYEQYF. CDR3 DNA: TGTGCCAGCAGCCACCGACAGATCTACGAGCAGTACTTC.

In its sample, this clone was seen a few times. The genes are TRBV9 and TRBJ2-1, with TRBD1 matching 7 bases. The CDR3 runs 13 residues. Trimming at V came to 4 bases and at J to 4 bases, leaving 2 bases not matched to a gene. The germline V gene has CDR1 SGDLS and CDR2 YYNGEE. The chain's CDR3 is CASSSGQYNEQFF. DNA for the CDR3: TGTGCCAGCAGCTCGGGACAGTACAATGAGCAGTTCTTC.

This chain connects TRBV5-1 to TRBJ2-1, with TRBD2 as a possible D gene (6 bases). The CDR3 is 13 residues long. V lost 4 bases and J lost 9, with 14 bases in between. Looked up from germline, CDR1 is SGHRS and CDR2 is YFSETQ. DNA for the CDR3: TGCGCCAGCAGCCCGGTTGATAGCGGTGAGCAGTTCTTC. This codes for CASSPVDSGEQFF.